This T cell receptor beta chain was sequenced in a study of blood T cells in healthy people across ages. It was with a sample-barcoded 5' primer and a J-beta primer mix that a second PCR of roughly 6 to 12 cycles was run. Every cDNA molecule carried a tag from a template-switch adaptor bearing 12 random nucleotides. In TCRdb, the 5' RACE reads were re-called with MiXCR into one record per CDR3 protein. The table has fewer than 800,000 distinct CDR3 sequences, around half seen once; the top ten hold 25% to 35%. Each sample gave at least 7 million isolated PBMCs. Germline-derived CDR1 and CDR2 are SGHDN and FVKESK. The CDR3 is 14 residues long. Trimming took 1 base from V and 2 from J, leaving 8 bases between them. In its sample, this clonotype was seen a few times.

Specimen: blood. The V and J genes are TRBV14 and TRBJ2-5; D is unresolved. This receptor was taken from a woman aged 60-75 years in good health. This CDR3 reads CASSQVVGQETQYF. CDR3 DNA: TGTGCCAGCAGCCAAGTCGTCGGTCAAGAGACCCAGTACTTC.